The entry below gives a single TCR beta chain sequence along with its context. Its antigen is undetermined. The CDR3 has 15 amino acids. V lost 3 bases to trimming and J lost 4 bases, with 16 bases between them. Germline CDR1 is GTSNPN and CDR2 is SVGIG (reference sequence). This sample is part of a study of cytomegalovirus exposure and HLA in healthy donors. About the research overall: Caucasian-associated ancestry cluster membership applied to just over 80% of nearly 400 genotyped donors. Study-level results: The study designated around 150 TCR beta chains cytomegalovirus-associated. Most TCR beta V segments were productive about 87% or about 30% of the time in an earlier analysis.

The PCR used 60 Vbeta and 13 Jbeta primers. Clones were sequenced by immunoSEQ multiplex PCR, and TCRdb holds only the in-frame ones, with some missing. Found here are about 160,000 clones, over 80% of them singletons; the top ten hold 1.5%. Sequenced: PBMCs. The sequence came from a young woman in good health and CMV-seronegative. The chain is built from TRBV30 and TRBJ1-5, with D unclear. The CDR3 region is CAWSSSLGLNQPQHF. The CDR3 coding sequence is TGTGCCTGGAGCTCATCTCTAGGCCTGAATCAGCCCCAGCATTTT.